These T cell receptor beta chains were read from a single sample in a study of blood T cells in healthy people across ages. TCRdb used MiXCR to reprocess the 5' RACE reads, holding one entry per CDR3 protein. This sample has approximately 760,000 distinct CDR3 sequences, with 25% found just once. The same sample was also studied in work on T cells of mothers and their children.

The sequencing sample was made of blood. The receptor source for this set is a boy between 10 and 17 years old in good health. CDR3s include the opening cysteine and the closing phenylalanine or tryptophan. Fields, in order: V gene, D gene, J gene, clone size, CDR3 protein, CDR3 DNA. The D gene is left open where the match is weak. Clone size appears in some rows only: once, few, many, or a class for an expanded clone.

TRBV5-4	TRBD2	TRBJ2-1	NA	CACSLVLAGVWNEQFF	TGTGCCTGCAGCTTGGTGCTAGCGGGGGTTTGGAATGAGCAGTTCTTC
TRBV7-8	NA	TRBJ2-3	NA	CASSPNPSAQGVDTQYF	TGTGCCAGCAGCCCAAATCCTAGCGCCCAGGGGGTAGATACGCAGTATTTT
TRBV7-9	NA	TRBJ2-7	few	CASSFGQAGYEQYF	TGCGCCAGCAGCTTTGGCCAGGCGGGTTACGAGCAGTACTTC
TRBV4-1	NA	TRBJ2-5	NA	CASSQELGAPQYF	TGCGCCAGCAGCCAAGAACTCGGCGCTCCCCAGTACTTC
TRBV7-2	NA	TRBJ2-1	few	CASRGAVYNEQFF	TGTGCCAGCAGGGGGGCAGTCTACAATGAGCAGTTCTTC
TRBV5-1	TRBD1	TRBJ2-7	NA	CASSLASGQSYSYEQYF	TGCGCCAGCAGCTTGGCCTCGGGACAGTCCTACTCCTACGAGCAGTACTTC
TRBV20-1	NA	TRBJ2-7	few	CSASLTSYEQYF	TGCAGTGCTTCCCTGACCTCATACGAGCAGTACTTC
TRBV29-1	TRBD1	TRBJ1-2	few	CSVLRDSYGYTF	TGCAGCGTTCTCCGGGACAGCTATGGCTACACCTTC
TRBV29-1	NA	TRBJ1-1	NA	CSVEGGGRTNTEAFF	TGCAGCGTTGAGGGGGGGGGCCGGACGAACACTGAAGCTTTCTTT
TRBV7-9	NA	TRBJ2-5	NA	CASSLTVRYQETQYF	TGTGCCAGCAGCTTAACGGTCCGGTACCAAGAGACCCAGTACTTC
TRBV2	NA	TRBJ2-7	NA	CASTPIEGQGDEQYF	TGTGCCAGCACCCCCATAGAGGGGCAGGGCGACGAGCAGTACTTC
TRBV28	TRBD1	TRBJ2-4	NA	CASSPRQGVRLIMLTKNIQYF	TGTGCCAGCAGTCCTAGACAGGGAGTAAGACTGATAATGTTGACCAAAAACATTCAGTACTTC
TRBV10-2	NA	TRBJ2-7	NA	CASSESMEYGQYF	TGCGCCAGCAGTGAGTCGATGGAATATGGGCAGTACTTC
TRBV9	TRBD1	TRBJ2-1	NA	CASSLDPGQGDNEQFF	TGTGCCAGCAGCCTGGACCCGGGACAGGGGGATAATGAGCAGTTCTTC
TRBV15	NA	TRBJ2-4	few	CATRLPTLAKNIQYF	TGTGCCACCAGATTACCGACACTAGCCAAAAACATTCAGTACTTC
TRBV7-6	NA	TRBJ2-1	few	CASSLARGPGEQFF	TGTGCCAGCAGCTTAGCGCGAGGGCCTGGTGAGCAGTTCTTC
TRBV4-1	NA	TRBJ2-7	few	CASSQEPAEPYEQYF	TGCGCCAGCAGCCAAGAACCAGCGGAACCGTACGAGCAGTACTTC
TRBV5-6	NA	TRBJ1-1	NA	CASSFFSGNSEAFF	TGTGCCAGCAGCTTCTTTAGCGGAAACTCTGAAGCTTTCTTT
TRBV9	TRBD1	TRBJ2-1	few	CASSAGQGLDEQFF	TGTGCCAGCAGCGCGGGACAGGGTTTGGATGAGCAGTTCTTC
TRBV27	NA	TRBJ1-2	NA	CTSSFAPNYGYTF	TGTACCAGCAGTTTCGCACCTAACTATGGCTACACCTTC
TRBV4-3	NA	TRBJ2-7	few	CASSQDWRGPYEQYF	TGCGCCAGCAGCCAAGATTGGCGGGGCCCCTACGAGCAGTACTTC
TRBV5-4	TRBD1	TRBJ2-5	once	CASSLPTGQETQYF	TGTGCCAGCAGCTTGCCGACAGGGCAAGAGACCCAGTACTTC
TRBV6-1	NA	TRBJ2-6	few	CAGGRNAGANVLTF	TGTGCCGGAGGGAGGAATGCTGGGGCCAACGTCCTGACTTTC
TRBV20-1	NA	TRBJ2-2	NA	CSARVGGPFAGELFF	TGCAGTGCTAGGGTCGGGGGTCCATTCGCGGGGGAGCTGTTTTTT
TRBV7-2	NA	TRBJ1-6	NA	CASSPRPTNNSPLHF	TGTGCCAGCAGCCCCCGACCGACTAATAATTCACCCCTCCACTTT
TRBV29-1	TRBD1	TRBJ2-7	NA	CSSRTGNYEQYF	TGCAGCTCCCGGACAGGGAACTACGAGCAGTACTTC
TRBV7-2	NA	TRBJ2-1	few	CASRPGSGEDEQFF	TGTGCCAGCAGACCGGGCTCCGGGGAGGATGAGCAGTTCTTC
TRBV11-2	NA	TRBJ2-6	NA	CANSLGLEGSSSGANVLTF	TGTGCCAACAGCTTAGGATTGGAAGGGTCTAGCTCTGGGGCCAACGTCCTGACTTTC
TRBV15	NA	TRBJ2-5	few	CATSRDTGGPQETQYF	TGTGCCACCAGCAGAGATACAGGCGGACCTCAAGAGACCCAGTACTTC
TRBV29-1	NA	TRBJ1-1	NA	CSVEDQENTEASF	TGCAGCGTTGAAGATCAAGAGAACACTGAAGCTTCCTTT
TRBV10-3	NA	TRBJ1-1	few	CAISESEPLNTEAFF	TGTGCCATCAGTGAGTCGGAACCCTTAAACACTGAAGCTTTCTTT
TRBV2	NA	TRBJ1-4	NA	CASIIDRNEKLFF	TGTGCCAGCATCATTGACAGAAATGAAAAACTGTTTTTT
TRBV28	TRBD1	TRBJ2-5	few	CASSFPTGVAETQYF	TGTGCCAGCAGTTTCCCAACAGGGGTTGCAGAGACCCAGTACTTC
TRBV12-3/TRBV12-4	NA	TRBJ1-1	NA	CASSSPPPLYSKMNTEAFF	TGTGCCAGCAGTTCCCCACCCCCTTTGTATAGCAAAATGAACACTGAAGCTTTCTTT
TRBV29-1	TRBD2	TRBJ2-3	NA	CSAGTSGGDTQYF	TGCAGCGCTGGGACTAGCGGAGGAGATACGCAGTATTTT
TRBV11-2	TRBD2	TRBJ2-3	NA	CASSVTSGASTDTQYF	TGTGCCAGCAGCGTGACTAGCGGGGCTAGCACAGATACGCAGTATTTT
TRBV21-1	NA	TRBJ2-6	NA	CASSKRHSGANVLTF	TGTGCCAGCAGCAAAAGGCACTCTGGGGCCAACGTCCTGACTTTC
TRBV29-1	TRBD1	TRBJ2-5	few	CSVQGLDETQYF	TGCAGCGTACAGGGGTTGGATGAGACCCAGTACTTC
TRBV5-1	NA	TRBJ2-5	NA	CASSFQNQETRYF	TGCGCCAGCAGCTTCCAGAACCAAGAGACCCGGTACTTC